One sample yielded the 9 T cell receptor beta chains listed below, sequenced in a study of T-cell reconstitution after alpha-beta-depleted transplantation in children. Unique molecular identifiers were used to barcode this TCRbeta library. Each CDR3 protein gets one entry after TCRdb re-called the PCR reads with MiXCR. The sample records about 640,000 distinct CDR3 sequences, around 17% being singletons. Sequenced here: PBMCs from the stem cell graft donor, sampled from the stem cell graft. The origin of the receptors is a human donor who donated a stem cell graft to a child with acute myeloid leukemia.

This clonotype showed up many times. This chain uses TRBV7-9 with TRBJ2-1; D unresolved. The V and J ends lost 5 bases and 4 bases respectively, with 15 bases between them. Germline CDR1 and CDR2: SEHNR and FQNEAQ (reference sequence). The CDR3 has 15 residues. CDR3 DNA sequence: TGTGCCAGCAGCCCGGTTTGGGCAGAATACAATGAGCAGTTCTTC. Its protein product is CASSPVWAEYNEQFF.

This clonotype was found many times. The chain carries TRBV29-1 and TRBJ1-1; D is uncertain. V lost 2 bases to trimming and J lost 3 bases, with 7 bases between them. The germline V gene encodes CDR1 SQVTM and CDR2 ANQGSEA. The CDR3 is 12 residues long. The CDR3 loop is CSVERSDTEAFF. The CDR3 nucleotides are TGCAGCGTTGAAAGGTCGGACACTGAAGCTTTCTTT.

This clonotype was recorded at least ten times. The chain has TRBV12-3 or TRBV12-4 and TRBJ2-1; D not certain. V lost 4 bases and J lost 5, with 6 bases in between. There are 12 residues in the CDR3. CDR3 protein: CASSYGHNEQFF. The CDR3 nucleotides read TGTGCCAGCAGTTACGGGCACAATGAGCAGTTCTTC.

There are a few counts of this clonotype. The chain couples TRBV7-8 to TRBJ2-5, with TRBD2 as a possible D gene (6 bases). V dropped 4 bases and J dropped 5 bases, with 14 bases sitting between them. The germline CDR1 and CDR2 sequences are SGHVS and FQNEAQ. The CDR3 covers 14 residues. Here the CDR3 reads CASSYRISGETQYF. The CDR3 DNA reads as TGTGCCAGCAGCTACAGGATAAGCGGGGAGACCCAGTACTTC.

This clonotype came up a few times. This chain connects TRBV7-2 to TRBJ2-1; 7 positions agree with TRBD2. Germline V gene lookup returns CDR1 SGHTA and CDR2 FQGNSA. V shed 1 base and J 7 bases; nucleotides not matched to a gene: 10. The CDR3 runs 16 residues. The chain's CDR3 is CASSLDVGGGGNEQFF. The CDR3 coding sequence is TGTGCCAGCAGCTTAGACGTCGGCGGGGGAGGGAATGAGCAGTTCTTC. The full variable domain, rest sourced from reference TRBV7-2 and TRBJ2-1, is GAGVSQSPSNKVTEKGKDVELRCDPISGHTALYWYRQSLGQGLEFLIYFQGNSAPDKSGLPSDRFSAERTGGSVSTLTIQRTQQEDSAVYLCASSLDVGGGGNEQFFGPGTRLTVL.

Only a few counts were recorded for this clonotype. The chain recombines TRBV12-3 or TRBV12-4 with TRBJ2-1, with 12 bases aligning to TRBD2. This CDR3 contains 17 residues. The V gene end was trimmed by 2 bases and the J gene end by 9 bases; junction bases not matched to a gene: 11. The CDR3 DNA reads TGTGCCAGCAGTTTAAGACTAGCGGGGGCCAAGAGATCTGAGCAGTTCTTC. Translated, it gives CASSLRLAGAKRSEQFF.

This clonotype was seen repeatedly, ten times or more. The rearrangement links TRBV27 to TRBJ2-1; no definite D call. The germline gives CDR1 MNHEY, CDR2 SMNVEV (reference sequence). With 2 bases removed from V and 8 bases from J, the gap between germline ends came to 7 bases. The CDR3 spans 12 residues. The CDR3 nucleotides are TGTGCCAGCAGTTTAAACGGGTATGAGCAGTTCTTC. Its translation is CASSLNGYEQFF.

A word on this clonotype: This may be a read error, as it is one base from a much larger clone. The V gene is TRBV29-1, the J gene TRBJ1-1, with D perhaps TRBD1 (5 bases). The length of the CDR3 is 13 residues. The V and J ends lost 5 bases and 1 base respectively, with 11 bases between them. CDR1 SQVTM and CDR2 ANQGSEA come from the germline V gene. The CDR3 DNA sequence: TGCAGCGTTAGTATTGGACAGAACACTGAAGCTTTCTTT. Its protein product is CSVSIGQNTEAFF. The whole variable domain, filled in from reference TRBV29-1 and TRBJ1-1, reads SAVISQKPSRDICQRGTSLTIQCQVDSQVTMMFWYRQQPGQSLTLIATANQGSEATYESGFVIDKFPISRPNLTFSTLTVSNMSPEDSSIYLCSVSIGQNTEAFFGQGTRLTVV.

This clonotype was counted many times. The V gene is TRBV20-1, the J gene TRBJ2-4; 7 nucleotides line up with TRBD1. The CDR3 sequence is 16 residues long. Unmatched junction bases numbered 11, after V lost 6 bases and J lost 0 bases. Germline V CDR1 and CDR2: DFQATT, SNEGSKA (reference sequence). CDR3 sequence reads: CSAPAPGQLAKNIQYF. The CDR3 DNA reads TGCAGTGCCCCCGCTCCGGGACAGCTAGCCAAAAACATTCAGTACTTC.